Shown below are 32 T cell receptor beta chains from a single sample sequenced in a study of blood T cell repertoires in COVID-19. Sequenced by immunoSEQ multiplex PCR; TCRdb stores in-frame clones only, minus some. The table shows about 280,000 clones, with 70% to 90% occurring only once. The sequenced sample was peripheral blood. All receptors derive from a man between 45 and 60 years old with active or convalescent COVID-19.

The chain is built from TRBV5-1 and TRBJ1-6, with 8 bases fitting TRBD1. J was trimmed by 10 bases and V by 4 bases; bases with no gene match: 10. Looked up from germline, CDR1 is SGHRS and CDR2 is YFSETQ. There are 15 residues in the CDR3. The CDR3 DNA reads as TGCGCCAGCAGCCAATTAGGACAGGGAGAATCACCCCTCCACTTT. Translation gives CASSQLGQGESPLHF. The complete variable domain, with remaining parts taken from reference TRBV5-1 and TRBJ1-6, reads KAGVTQTPRYLIKTRGQQVTLSCSPISGHRSVSWYQQTPGQGLQFLFEYFSETQRNKGNFPGRFSGRQFSNSRSEMNVSTLELGDSALYLCASSQLGQGESPLHFGNGTRLTVT.

The rearrangement joins TRBV7-9 to TRBJ2-7; TRBD1 aligns across 10 bases. CDR1 is SEHNR, CDR2 FQNEAQ, per germline (reference sequence). The trim removed 5 bases at V and 3 bases at J, leaving 10 bases unmatched. The CDR3 sequence is 16 residues long. The CDR3 loop reads CASSPLRTGGGYEQYF. CDR3 sequence (DNA): TGTGCCAGCAGCCCACTAAGGACAGGGGGAGGCTACGAGCAGTACTTC.

This rearrangement joins TRBV18 to TRBJ1-1; weak D call: TRBD1 (6 bases). The CDR3 sequence is 11 residues long. Germline CDR1 and CDR2: KGHSH and LQKENI. Trimming shortened V by 5 bases and J by 11 bases, and 12 bases separated the two germline ends. Written as DNA, the CDR3 is TGTGCCAGCTCAAACCAAAGGGGGGCTTTCTTT. Protein sequence: CASSNQRGAFF.

V and J are TRBV28 and TRBJ2-6; D remains ambiguous. Germline V CDR1 and CDR2: MDHEN, SYDVKM. V was shortened by 6 bases and J by 0 bases, with 12 bases between the two germline ends. The CDR3 extends over 16 amino acids. CDR3 DNA sequence: TGTGCCAGCAGACTTCCTACCCTCTCTGGGGCCAACGTCCTGACTTTC. This codes for CASRLPTLSGANVLTF.

This chain uses TRBV6-5 with TRBJ1-2; D ambiguous. V dropped 0 bases and J dropped 5 bases, with 7 bases sitting between them. The germline V gene encodes CDR1 MNHEY and CDR2 SVGAGI. The CDR3 length is 13 residues. The CDR3 loop reads CASSYSRRYGYTF. The CDR3, as DNA: TGTGCCAGCAGTTACTCGAGGAGGTATGGCTACACCTTC.

The V gene is TRBV14, the J gene TRBJ1-6; D not resolved. The V gene lost 6 bases and the J gene lost 12 bases, with 12 bases spanning the gap. The CDR3 covers 12 residues. CDR1 SGHDN and CDR2 FVKESK come from the germline V gene. In DNA, the CDR3 is TGTGCCAGCAGGGGCCGTATGCAACCCCTCCACTTT. Its translation: CASRGRMQPLHF.

The J gene is TRBJ1-5, the V gene TRBV27, with a tentative D call TRBD1 (5 bases). V was shortened by 3 bases and J by 4 bases, with 13 bases between the two germline ends. Germline V gene sequence: CDR1 MNHEY, CDR2 SMNVEV (reference sequence). The CDR3 has 15 residues. CDR3: CASSFQGSSNQPQHF. CDR3 nucleotides: TGTGCCAGCAGTTTCCAGGGCTCCTCTAATCAGCCCCAGCATTTT.

The chain combines TRBV27 with TRBJ2-3; D uncertain. Per germline, CDR1 MNHEY and CDR2 SMNVEV (reference sequence). The CDR3 length is 15 residues. With 0 bases removed from V and 1 base from J, the gap between germline ends came to 8 bases. This chain's CDR3 is CASSLSSAGTDTQYF. CDR3 nucleotide sequence: TGTGCCAGCAGTTTATCCAGCGCGGGCACAGATACGCAGTATTTT.

This sequence joins TRBV7-9 and TRBJ1-1, with TRBD1 as a possible D gene (6 bases). The V and J ends lost 4 bases and 8 bases respectively, with 11 bases between them. This CDR3 is built from 12 residues. Germline values: CDR1 SEHNR, CDR2 FQNEAQ (reference sequence). The CDR3 DNA sequence: TGTGCCAGCAGCTCAGGGGTAGGGGAAGCTTTCTTT. Translating gives CASSSGVGEAFF.

The chain carries TRBV19 and TRBJ1-5; D remains ambiguous. Trimming stripped 5 bases from V and 0 bases from J, with 11 bases between. CDR1 and CDR2 from the germline V gene are LNHDA and SQIVND (reference sequence). The length of the CDR3 is 15 residues. CDR3 amino acids: CASSQQIHSNQPQHF. DNA of the CDR3: TGTGCCAGTAGTCAACAGATACATAGCAATCAGCCCCAGCATTTT.

On this clone itself: Other DNA sequences in the same sample also yield this CDR3. The chain combines TRBV7-2 with TRBJ1-1; no firm D call. V lost 3 bases and J lost 1, with 6 bases in between. The CDR3 runs 13 residues. Looked up from germline, CDR1 is SGHTA and CDR2 is FQGNSA. CDR3 sequence (DNA): TGTGCCAGCAGCTTTACGGGGAACACTGAAGCTTTCTTT. It encodes CASSFTGNTEAFF.

The chain recombines TRBV10-1 with TRBJ1-5; possibly TRBD1 for D (6 bases). The CDR3 contains 17 residues. Between the trimmed V and J ends, which lost 0 bases and 1 base, there was a span of 13 bases. The germline CDR1 and CDR2 sequences are WNHNN and SYGVQD (reference sequence). CDR3 loop: CASSESRQGSSNQPQHF. Written as DNA, the CDR3 is TGCGCCAGCAGTGAGTCGAGGCAGGGGTCGAGCAATCAGCCCCAGCATTTT.

The sample holds a few counts of this clone. The chain couples TRBV7-2 to TRBJ1-5, with D possibly TRBD1 on 6 matching bases. V lost 0 bases and J lost 4, with 16 bases in between. The CDR3 loop spans 17 amino acids. CDR1 and CDR2 from the germline V gene are SGHTA and FQGNSA. The CDR3, as DNA: TGTGCCAGCAGCTTAGCGCTGGGGGGGCTCGGAAATCAGCCCCAGCATTTT. Protein sequence: CASSLALGGLGNQPQHF. The whole variable domain, remainder taken from reference TRBV7-2 and TRBJ1-5, is GAGVSQSPSNKVTEKGKDVELRCDPISGHTALYWYRQSLGQGLEFLIYFQGNSAPDKSGLPSDRFSAERTGGSVSTLTIQRTQQEDSAVYLCASSLALGGLGNQPQHFGDGTRLSIL.

J is TRBJ1-5 and V is TRBV6-5; TRBD1 might be the D (5 bases). The germline V gene has CDR1 MNHEY and CDR2 SVGAGI. Deletions cut 5 bases from V and 7 bases from J, with 12 bases between. The CDR3 is made up of 13 amino acids. CDR3 region: CASSLYTGQPQHF. The CDR3 region has the DNA TGTGCCAGCAGTCTATATACAGGCCAGCCCCAGCATTTT.

V and J are TRBV19 and TRBJ2-3; TRBD2 matches 7 bases. Trimming removed 3 bases from V and 0 bases from J; junction bases left unmatched: 6. In germline, CDR1 is LNHDA, CDR2 SQIVND (reference sequence). This CDR3 has 16 amino acids. CDR3 protein: CASSILGLGSTDTQYF. The CDR3 bases are TGTGCCAGTAGTATCCTCGGACTAGGGAGCACAGATACGCAGTATTTT.

J is TRBJ1-3 and V is TRBV11-2; 9 bases are a match to TRBD1. The junction had 1 base not matched to a gene; V was cut back by 3 bases and J by 4 bases. CDR3 length equals 14 residues. Germline lookup yields CDR1 SGHAT and CDR2 FQNNGV. The CDR3 DNA reads as TGTGCCAGCAGCTTGGGACAGGGCGGAAACACCATATATTTT. It translates to CASSLGQGGNTIYF.

The rearrangement joins TRBV10-3 to TRBJ1-2; D is ambiguous. Germline V gives CDR1 ENHRY, CDR2 SYGVKD. V was pared by 11 bases and J by 7 bases, with 17 bases between. The CDR3 spans 12 residues. The CDR3 protein is CAVSSGEGGYTF. The CDR3 DNA is TGTGCCGTGTCGTCGGGAGAGGGTGGCTACACCTTC.

This clone was observed a single time. The V and J genes are TRBV20-1 and TRBJ2-1, with D hard to call. Germline V gives CDR1 DFQATT, CDR2 SNEGSKA (reference sequence). This CDR3 is built from 11 residues. Trimming removed 3 bases from V and 7 bases from J, with 7 bases in between. CDR3: CSASPGNEQFF. The CDR3 DNA reads TGCAGTGCTAGTCCCGGGAATGAGCAGTTCTTC.

The chain has TRBV6-5 and TRBJ1-2; weak D call: TRBD1 (5 bases). Germline V CDR1 and CDR2: MNHEY, SVGAGI. The germline V and J ends were trimmed by 10 bases and 7 bases, with 19 bases remaining between them. The CDR3 totals 13 residues. This chain's CDR3 is CATLGQGLGGYTF. The CDR3 region has the DNA TGTGCCACACTGGGCCAGGGACTTGGTGGCTACACCTTC.

The gene calls are TRBV4-2 and TRBJ2-3, with TRBD2 matching 12 bases. This CDR3 spans 16 amino acids. After removal of 4 bases from V and 5 bases from J, the junction contained 7 bases not matched to a gene. Germline CDR1 reads LGHNA; CDR2 reads YNFKEQ. The CDR3 DNA follows: TGTGCCAGCAGCCTCTTGACTAGCGGGAGTGGAGATACGCAGTATTTT. Protein: CASSLLTSGSGDTQYF.

The rearrangement links TRBV6-6 to TRBJ1-4; TRBD1 matches at 8 bases. This CDR3 is built from 14 residues. From germline, CDR1 is MNHNY and CDR2 SVGAGI (reference sequence). Trimming at V came to 7 bases and at J to 8 bases, leaving 9 bases not matched to a gene. This chain's CDR3 is CASTAGGHSEKLFF. The CDR3 coding sequence is TGTGCCAGCACCGCAGGGGGCCATAGCGAAAAACTGTTTTTT.

The J gene is TRBJ1-2, the V gene TRBV2; D remains unclear. V shed 4 bases and J shed 2 bases, with 14 bases lying between them. Germline V gene data show CDR1 as SNHLY and CDR2 as FYNNEI. CDR3 length: 15 amino acids. The CDR3 reads CASSAVGRLNYGYTF. The DNA for the CDR3 is TGTGCCAGCAGTGCCGTTGGTCGACTCAACTATGGCTACACCTTC.

J is TRBJ1-1 and V is TRBV13; maybe TRBD1 (6 bases). The CDR3 covers 14 residues. Trimming removed 5 bases from V and 5 bases from J, with 15 bases in between. Germline CDR1 reads PRHDT; CDR2 reads FYEKMQ (reference sequence). The CDR3 is CASSTTQGWTEAFF. CDR3 nucleotides: TGTGCCAGCAGCACAACACAGGGTTGGACTGAAGCTTTCTTT.

The chain has TRBV24-1 and TRBJ2-1; 10 bases line up with TRBD2. The J segment lost 4 bases and the V segment lost 10 bases, leaving 9 bases of the junction unmatched. The CDR3 is 15 residues long. CDR1 KGHDR and CDR2 SFDVKD come from the germline V gene. CDR3 amino acids: CATSSGTSAYNEQFF. CDR3 bases: TGTGCCACGAGCTCCGGGACTAGCGCTTACAATGAGCAGTTCTTC.

The chain uses TRBV28 and TRBJ2-5; 9 bases line up with TRBD1. CDR3 length: 16 residues. V trimming: 5 bases; J trimming: 0 bases; junction bases outside the gene matches: 7. CDR1 and CDR2 from the germline V gene are MDHEN and SYDVKM. The CDR3 spells CASSPWTGAYQETQYF. Here the CDR3 DNA reads TGTGCCAGCAGTCCCTGGACAGGGGCATACCAAGAGACCCAGTACTTC.

This chain connects TRBV6-4 to TRBJ1-2; unclear D gene. Germline lookup yields CDR1 MRHNA and CDR2 SNTAGT. The CDR3 runs to 13 residues. Trimming took off 5 bases at V and 3 bases at J, with 10 bases between the two ends. CDR3 protein: CASSPNGYYGYTF. CDR3 DNA: TGTGCCAGCAGTCCTAACGGGTACTATGGCTACACCTTC.

The genes are TRBV2 and TRBJ1-3; D may be TRBD1 (6 bases). There are 15 residues in the CDR3. In germline, CDR1 is SNHLY, CDR2 FYNNEI. The V end lost 4 bases, the J end lost 1 base, and 11 bases lay between the germline ends. CDR3 nucleotides: TGTGCCAGCAGTGCTGCAGGGGTTTCTGGAAACACCATATATTTT. Protein sequence: CASSAAGVSGNTIYF. Variable domain in full (rest from reference TRBV2 and TRBJ1-3): EPEVTQTPSHQVTQMGQEVILRCVPISNHLYFYWYRQILGQKVEFLVSFYNNEISEKSEIFDDQFSVERPDGSNFTLKIRSTKLEDSAMYFCASSAAGVSGNTIYFGEGSWLTVV.

The V gene is TRBV5-5, the J gene TRBJ1-2, with D unresolved. Germline V gives CDR1 SGHKS, CDR2 YYEKEE (reference sequence). The CDR3 length is 13 residues. V was clipped by 7 bases and J by 3 bases, with 13 bases between them. The CDR3 is CASSLPPDYGYTF. The CDR3 DNA follows: TGTGCCAGCTCCCTTCCGCCGGACTATGGCTACACCTTC. Supplemented by reference TRBV5-5 and TRBJ1-2, the full variable domain reads DAGVTQSPTHLIKTRGQQVTLRCSPISGHKSVSWYQQVLGQGPQFIFQYYEKEERGRGNFPDRFSARQFPNYSSELNVNALLLGDSALYLCASSLPPDYGYTFGSGTRLTVV.

This chain links TRBV6-5 with TRBJ2-7; 9 positions agree with TRBD1. This CDR3 has 13 residues. Per the germline V gene, CDR1 is MNHEY and CDR2 is SVGAGI. The V segment lost 10 bases and the J segment 4 bases; nucleotides outside the gene matches: 8. The CDR3 is CATTGTGTYEQYF. The DNA for the CDR3 is TGTGCCACCACCGGGACAGGGACATACGAGCAGTACTTC.

This chain uses TRBV2 with TRBJ1-5; no clear D. CDR3 length: 15 residues. Trimming cost V 0 bases and J 2 bases, with 8 bases left between them. Germline assignment: CDR1 SNHLY and CDR2 FYNNEI. As DNA, the CDR3 is TGTGCCAGCAGTGAAGCGCTGGCTGGCAATCAGCCCCAGCATTTT. Protein sequence: CASSEALAGNQPQHF.

This clone was counted once. The chain employs TRBV29-1 and TRBJ2-7, with a possible D match to TRBD2 (5 bases). V lost 4 bases, J lost 3 bases, and 16 bases lay in between. This CDR3 spans 14 amino acids. Germline-derived CDR1 and CDR2 are SQVTM and ANQGSEA. This CDR3 reads CSVAVSGSLYEQYF. CDR3 coding DNA: TGCAGCGTTGCAGTGAGCGGTTCCCTCTACGAGCAGTACTTC.

CDR3 protein: CASSLERAYEQYF. The CDR3 DNA reads TGTGCCAGCAGCTTGGAACGGGCCTACGAGCAGTACTTC. The rearrangement links TRBV5-5 to TRBJ2-7, with no clear D. Trimming took 0 bases from V and 2 from J, leaving 6 bases between them. Germline V lookup: CDR1 SGHKS, CDR2 YYEKEE (reference sequence). The CDR3 runs 13 residues. Full variable domain (outside the CDR3, taken from reference TRBV5-5 and TRBJ2-7): DAGVTQSPTHLIKTRGQQVTLRCSPISGHKSVSWYQQVLGQGPQFIFQYYEKEERGRGNFPDRFSARQFPNYSSELNVNALLLGDSALYLCASSLERAYEQYFGPGTRLTVT.